Below are 28 T cell receptor beta chains sequenced from a single sample in a study of T cells in Graves' hyperthyroidism and ophthalmopathy. Amplification of TCR beta CDR3 regions used RNA as the template. An initial round of RT-PCR targeting the TCR CDR3 relied on the HTBI primer set. TCRdb passed the multiplex PCR reads through MiXCR, listing each CDR3 protein once. Here the sample spans about 640,000 distinct CDR3 sequences, roughly 14% being singletons. The specimen sequenced was blood. Receptor source: a woman in her forties or fifties with Graves' ophthalmopathy.

This clonotype was detected ten times or more. The V call is TRBV28, the J call TRBJ2-7, with D tentatively TRBD1 (6 bases). This CDR3 contains 16 residues. CDR1 is MDHEN and CDR2 is SYDVKM in the germline V gene. Trimming stripped 3 bases from V and 1 base from J, with 16 bases between. CDR3 DNA sequence: TGTGCCAGCAGTTTCAAACCCGGGACACCTTCCTACGAGCAGTACTTC. Amino acid sequence: CASSFKPGTPSYEQYF. Filled out from reference TRBV28 and TRBJ2-7, the complete variable domain reads DVKVTQSSRYLVKRTGEKVFLECVQDMDHENMFWYRQDPGLGLRLIYFSYDVKMKEKGDIPEGYSVSREKKERFSLILESASTNQTSMYLCASSFKPGTPSYEQYFGPGTRLTVT.

This clonotype came up many times. The chain has TRBV28 and TRBJ2-3, with D possibly being TRBD1 or TRBD2 (6 bases each). The CDR3 runs to 16 residues. The V end lost 5 bases, the J end lost 2 bases, and 17 bases lay between the germline ends. CDR1 is MDHEN, CDR2 SYDVKM, per germline. The CDR3 region is CASSGPRGGITDTQYF. DNA of the CDR3: TGTGCCAGCAGTGGACCCCGAGGGGGGATCACAGATACGCAGTATTTT.

Only a few counts were recorded for this clonotype. The chain carries TRBV5-1 and TRBJ2-2; possibly TRBD2 for D (5 bases). The CDR3 has 14 residues. CDR1 and CDR2 from the germline V gene are SGHRS and YFSETQ. The ends were cut back, 6 bases at V and 4 bases at J, with 13 bases in the middle. Here the CDR3 reads CASNIDGITGELFF. The CDR3 DNA is TGCGCCAGCAATATTGACGGGATCACCGGGGAGCTGTTTTTT. The variable domain in full, completed from reference TRBV5-1 and TRBJ2-2, reads KAGVTQTPRYLIKTRGQQVTLSCSPISGHRSVSWYQQTPGQGLQFLFEYFSETQRNKGNFPGRFSGRQFSNSRSEMNVSTLELGDSALYLCASNIDGITGELFFGEGSRLTVL.

This clonotype was seen repeatedly, ten times or more. The rearrangement uses TRBV15 and TRBJ2-1, with D unclear. CDR1 LNHNV and CDR2 YYDKDF come from the germline V gene (reference sequence). The CDR3 runs to 14 residues. V was pared by 3 bases and J by 6 bases, with 12 bases between. The CDR3 DNA sequence: TGTGCCACCAGCAGGGGATGGACGGGCAATGAGCAGTTCTTC. This sequence encodes CATSRGWTGNEQFF.

The chain couples TRBV20-1 to TRBJ2-1; 12 bases are shared with TRBD2. The CDR3 length is 17 residues. Looked up from germline, CDR1 is DFQATT and CDR2 is SNEGSKA (reference sequence). Unmatched junction bases numbered 4, after V lost 0 bases and J lost 1 base. CDR3 coding DNA: TGCAGTGCTAGAGATGTGCTAGCGGGAGGGTCCTACAATGAGCAGTTCTTC. It codes for CSARDVLAGGSYNEQFF.

Ten or more counts support this clonotype. The V and J genes are TRBV14 and TRBJ2-5; 8 nucleotides line up with TRBD1. CDR3 length: 15 amino acids. The germline CDR1 and CDR2 sequences are SGHDN and FVKESK. Unmatched junction bases numbered 6, after V lost 4 bases and J lost 2 bases. The CDR3 nucleotides are TGTGCCAGCAGCCTCGGACAGGGACATCAAGAGACCCAGTACTTC. Translating it yields CASSLGQGHQETQYF. The full variable domain, with the rest looked up from reference TRBV14 and TRBJ2-5, is EAGVTQFPSHSVIEKGQTVTLRCDPISGHDNLYWYRRVMGKEIKFLLHFVKESKQDESGMPNNRFLAERTGGTYSTLKVQPAELEDSGVYFCASSLGQGHQETQYFGPGTRLLVL.

The CDR3 region has the DNA TGCGCCAGCAGCTTCTTTAGCGGGAGTAATGAGCAGTTCTTC. This codes for CASSFFSGSNEQFF. The chain couples TRBV5-1 to TRBJ2-1; 9 bases agree with TRBD2. V gave up 2 bases and J gave up 7 bases; unmatched junction bases: 4. This CDR3 comprises 14 residues. Germline V CDR1 and CDR2: SGHRS, YFSETQ.

The rearrangement uses TRBV28 and TRBJ2-2; tentatively, D is TRBD1 or TRBD2 (5 bases each). This CDR3 has 16 amino acids. Germline loops: CDR1 MDHEN, CDR2 SYDVKM. The ends were cut back, 5 bases at V and 6 bases at J, with 19 bases in the middle. The CDR3 DNA reads TGTGCCAGCAGTCCTGGCGTGGGGACCCCCCCCGGGGAGCTGTTTTTT. It yields the protein CASSPGVGTPPGELFF.

This clonotype was counted between two and nine times. The V and J genes are TRBV6-2 or TRBV6-3 and TRBJ1-1; D ambiguous. The CDR3 is made up of 18 amino acids. Germline CDR1 reads MNHEY; CDR2 reads SVGEGT. The V end lost 5 bases, the J end lost 0 bases, and 22 bases lay between the germline ends. The CDR3 DNA reads TGTGCCAGCAGTCATTCTATACAGCGTATACCCATGAACACTGAAGCTTTCTTT. This gives the protein CASSHSIQRIPMNTEAFF.

V gene TRBV19 combines with J gene TRBJ2-7; 8 bases fit TRBD2. This CDR3 is built from 18 residues. Germline lookup yields CDR1 LNHDA and CDR2 SQIVND (reference sequence). V lost 4 bases, J lost 0 bases, and 14 bases stayed unmatched. The CDR3 bases are TGTGCCAGTAGTACTAAGACGCCTCGGGGGGGGAGCTCCTACGAGCAGTACTTC. Residues: CASSTKTPRGGSSYEQYF.

In its sample, this clonotype was seen many times. The V call is TRBV18, the J call TRBJ2-3; no clear D gene. Germline V CDR1 and CDR2: KGHSH, LQKENI. The CDR3 loop spans 15 amino acids. V was pared by 1 base and J by 4 bases, with 12 bases between. The CDR3 sequence is CASSPRVAAADTQYF. DNA of the CDR3: TGTGCCAGCTCACCACGGGTAGCAGCTGCAGATACGCAGTATTTT.

This clonotype was observed at least ten times. V and J are TRBV11-3 and TRBJ2-2; 9 bases agree with TRBD2. Unmatched junction bases numbered 13, after V lost 5 bases and J lost 6 bases. The length of the CDR3 is 17 residues. Germline values: CDR1 SGHNT, CDR2 YENEEA. As DNA, the CDR3 is TGTGCCAGCAGCCCCAGTCAAGTTAGCGGGAGATCCGGGGAGCTGTTTTTT. It encodes CASSPSQVSGRSGELFF.

This sequence joins TRBV5-4 and TRBJ2-3; 7 nucleotides line up with TRBD1. Looked up from germline, CDR1 is SGHNT and CDR2 is YYREEE (reference sequence). Trimming at V came to 4 bases and at J to 1 base, leaving 6 bases not matched to a gene. The CDR3 contains 15 residues. CDR3 sequence reads: CASSPDRAGTDTQYF. DNA of the CDR3: TGTGCCAGCAGCCCCGACAGGGCGGGCACAGATACGCAGTATTTT.

The CDR3, as DNA: TGTGCCAGCAGTCCGGGTCTCCTCACCGGGGAGCTGTTTTTT. This encodes CASSPGLLTGELFF. The J gene is TRBJ2-2, the V gene TRBV28; D gene ambiguous. The V and J ends lost 5 bases and 4 bases respectively, with 11 bases between them. Looked up from germline, CDR1 is MDHEN and CDR2 is SYDVKM. This CDR3 region has 14 residues.

This rearrangement joins TRBV15 to TRBJ2-7, with a tentative D call TRBD2 (5 bases). The V end was cut by 2 bases, the J end by 5 bases, with 16 bases between. The germline V gene has CDR1 LNHNV and CDR2 YYDKDF (reference sequence). CDR3 size: 15 residues. This CDR3 reads CATSRSRASMHEQYF. In DNA form, the CDR3 reads TGTGCCACCAGCAGATCGAGGGCCTCCATGCACGAGCAGTACTTC.

This clonotype was counted at least ten times. This chain uses TRBV27 with TRBJ1-6; D possibly corresponds to TRBD1 (6 bases). This CDR3 has 19 residues. The V gene's germline CDR1 is MNHEY and CDR2 SMNVEV (reference sequence). Trimming removed 4 bases from V and 0 bases from J, with 19 bases in between. The CDR3 reads CASSSTLDSTSSYNSPLHF. CDR3 in DNA: TGTGCCAGCAGTTCCACCTTGGACAGTACCAGCTCCTATAATTCACCCCTCCACTTT.

The chain employs TRBV14 and TRBJ1-1; no firm D call. This CDR3 contains 13 residues. The germline V and J ends were trimmed by 1 base and 7 bases, with 10 bases remaining between them. The germline V gene encodes CDR1 SGHDN and CDR2 FVKESK. CDR3 DNA sequence: TGTGCCAGCAGCCAAGGATATGCCGGTGAAGCTTTCTTT. Translated: CASSQGYAGEAFF.

The chain has TRBV24-1 and TRBJ2-5; a possible D gene is TRBD1 (7 bases). V was pared by 1 base and J by 2 bases, with 16 bases between. CDR3 length equals 17 residues. Germline values: CDR1 KGHDR, CDR2 SFDVKD. The CDR3 sequence: CATSDFMEGALQETQYF. Written as DNA, the CDR3 is TGTGCCACCAGTGATTTTATGGAGGGGGCGCTTCAAGAGACCCAGTACTTC.

This clonotype was seen ten or more times. The V call is TRBV11-2, the J call TRBJ2-3; 13 bases agree with TRBD2. The trim removed 3 bases at V and 6 bases at J, leaving 6 bases unmatched. The CDR3 covers 16 residues. Per the germline V gene, CDR1 is SGHAT and CDR2 is FQNNGV. The CDR3, as DNA: TGTGCCAGCAGCTTGGAACTAGCGGGAGGGCAGGATACGCAGTATTTT. Translation gives CASSLELAGGQDTQYF.

This clonotype has at least ten counts. The V and J genes are TRBV9 and TRBJ2-5; tentatively, D is TRBD2 (6 bases). Trimming took 4 bases from V and 5 from J, leaving 15 bases between them. The CDR3 contains 14 residues. Per the germline V gene, CDR1 is SGDLS and CDR2 is YYNGEE. CDR3 loop: CASSTEGLSETQYF. The CDR3 DNA follows: TGTGCCAGCAGCACTGAAGGACTATCGGAGACCCAGTACTTC.

J is TRBJ1-5 and V is TRBV29-1; 8 bases match TRBD1. With 7 bases clipped from V and 6 bases from J, the junction kept 8 bases outside the gene matches. Germline CDR1 reads SQVTM; CDR2 reads ANQGSEA. The CDR3 length is 13 residues. The CDR3 DNA is TGCAGCGCTCGGACAGGGCTGTCTCAGCCCCAGCATTTT. Translation gives CSARTGLSQPQHF.

V usage is TRBV6-2 or TRBV6-3 and J usage is TRBJ2-7; D call uncertain. The CDR3 has 14 residues. Trimming pared 6 bases from V and 4 bases from J, leaving 16 bases between. In germline, CDR1 is MNHEY, CDR2 SVGEGT. The CDR3 reads CASSKNPNGYEQYF. The CDR3 DNA reads TGTGCCAGCAGCAAAAACCCGAATGGATACGAGCAGTACTTC.

Note on this clonotype: This may come from a read error, since a much larger clone is one base off. The chain has TRBV20-1 and TRBJ1-2; D possibly corresponds to TRBD1 (5 bases). CDR3 length: 15 residues. Germline V gives CDR1 DFQATT, CDR2 SNEGSKA (reference sequence). V shed 3 bases and J shed 3 bases, with 17 bases lying between them. The CDR3 loop is CSASLMRTGHYGYTF. DNA for the CDR3: TGCAGTGCTAGTTTAATGAGGACGGGGCACTATGGCTACACCTTC.

This clonotype was found a few times. The rearrangement uses TRBV28 and TRBJ1-6, with D possibly TRBD1 on 5 matching bases. Trimming took 5 bases from V and 7 from J, leaving 12 bases between them. The CDR3 has 14 amino acids. Germline CDR1 reads MDHEN; CDR2 reads SYDVKM. CDR3 in DNA: TGTGCCAGCAGTAGGGGTACGATGAATTCACCCCTCCACTTT. This encodes CASSRGTMNSPLHF.

This clonotype was seen many times. The chain uses TRBV11-2 and TRBJ2-3; D not certain. Trimming shortened V by 4 bases and J by 0 bases, and 8 bases separated the two germline ends. CDR3 length equals 14 residues. Germline CDR1 is SGHAT and CDR2 is FQNNGV. The CDR3 here is CASSYATSTDTQYF. The CDR3 nucleotides are TGTGCCAGCAGCTACGCTACTAGCACAGATACGCAGTATTTT.

The table lists this clonotype with many counts. CDR3 DNA sequence: TGCAGTGCTAGAGATCATGAGGTCTTTAACTATGGCTACACCTTC. This codes for CSARDHEVFNYGYTF. The chain uses TRBV20-1 and TRBJ1-2; D unclear. The length of the CDR3 is 15 residues. Trimming pared 0 bases from V and 1 base from J, leaving 12 bases between. Germline CDR1 reads DFQATT; CDR2 reads SNEGSKA (reference sequence).

This clonotype was counted many times. V and J are TRBV19 and TRBJ2-7; TRBD2 agrees at 13 bases. Germline lookup yields CDR1 LNHDA and CDR2 SQIVND (reference sequence). The J segment lost 6 bases and the V segment lost 5 bases, leaving 16 bases of the junction unmatched. CDR3 length equals 18 residues. The CDR3 nucleotides are TGTGCCAGTAGTCCTCCAAAGAGGACTAGCGGGAGATTGAGCGAGCAGTACTTC. Protein: CASSPPKRTSGRLSEQYF.

This clonotype was picked up one time. This chain links TRBV19 with TRBJ1-5; unclear D gene. This CDR3 is built from 15 residues. Germline assignment: CDR1 LNHDA and CDR2 SQIVND (reference sequence). V was cut by 0 bases and J by 6 bases, with 12 bases left in between. DNA for the CDR3: TGTGCCAGTAGTATAGATCATACGCCGGGTCAGCCCCAGCATTTT. Translation gives CASSIDHTPGQPQHF.